One and the same sample provided the 9 T cell receptor beta chains below, sequenced in a study of shared clonotypes between healthy human individuals. Data came from immunoSEQ multiplex PCR; TCRdb stores just in-frame clones and leaves some out. The repertoire holds about 1 million clones, with 75% to 80% as singletons. Material for sequencing was memory CD4+ T cells from PBMCs. The subset denotes: CD45RA-negative fraction. The receptor set was obtained from a young man in good health. Some clones in this sample may be carry-over from other donors' samples.

The V and J genes are TRBV6-5 and TRBJ2-3, with a tentative D call TRBD2 (5 bases). Trimming took off 6 bases at V and 4 bases at J, with 14 bases between the two ends. CDR1 and CDR2 from the germline V gene are MNHEY and SVGAGI. The CDR3 has 14 residues. Here the CDR3 DNA reads TGTGCCAGCAGCCTAAACGAGGGAGCAGATACGCAGTATTTT. Encoded protein: CASSLNEGADTQYF.

The chain employs TRBV14 and TRBJ2-2, with TRBD2 matching 12 bases. J gave up 0 bases and V 4 bases, and 3 bases lay outside the gene matches. This CDR3 comprises 17 residues. From germline, CDR1 is SGHDN and CDR2 FVKESK. The CDR3 DNA reads TGTGCCAGCAGCCCCTGGACTAGCGGGACGAACACCGGGGAGCTGTTTTTT. Translation: CASSPWTSGTNTGELFF.

The chain has TRBV7-8 and TRBJ2-5; perhaps TRBD2 as D (6 bases). The CDR3 consists of 15 residues. V was pared by 5 bases and J by 5 bases, with 18 bases between. Germline values: CDR1 SGHVS, CDR2 FQNEAQ. CDR3 sequence reads: CASSHSFGGVETQYF. The CDR3 DNA reads as TGTGCCAGCAGCCACTCCTTCGGGGGAGTCGAGACCCAGTACTTC.

This clone was detected only once. The gene calls are TRBV9 and TRBJ1-4; 11 nucleotides match TRBD1. Germline assignment: CDR1 SGDLS and CDR2 YYNGEE. The CDR3 totals 20 residues. V shed 0 bases and J 4 bases; nucleotides not matched to a gene: 14. CDR3 in amino acids: CASSVVEGTGGSWDNEKLFF. The CDR3 DNA is TGTGCCAGCAGCGTAGTTGAGGGGACAGGGGGTAGTTGGGATAATGAAAAACTGTTTTTT.

The CDR3 here is CASSFPGQGGTEAFF. The CDR3 nucleotides read TGTGCCAGCAGTTTTCCGGGACAGGGGGGCACTGAAGCTTTCTTT. The rearrangement links TRBV28 to TRBJ1-1, with 11 nucleotides matching TRBD1. The CDR3 runs 15 residues. The V segment lost 3 bases and the J segment 4 bases; nucleotides outside the gene matches: 4. Germline lookup yields CDR1 MDHEN and CDR2 SYDVKM.

The genes are TRBV5-1 and TRBJ2-3; TRBD2 might be the D (5 bases). The CDR3 is 14 amino acids. Germline CDR1 is SGHRS and CDR2 is YFSETQ. Trimming cost V 4 bases and J 6 bases, with 15 bases left between them. CDR3 DNA sequence: TGCGCCAGCAGCCCCGGACCAGGCGGGGATACGCAGTATTTT. Protein sequence: CASSPGPGGDTQYF.

V gene TRBV7-3 combines with J gene TRBJ1-2; D call uncertain. V was cut by 5 bases and J by 6 bases, with 16 bases left in between. The germline gives CDR1 SGHTA, CDR2 FQGTGA. CDR3 size: 14 residues. The CDR3: CASSRTGSEDGYTF. Written as DNA, the CDR3 is TGTGCCAGCAGCAGAACCGGCAGTGAGGATGGCTACACCTTC.

This rearrangement joins TRBV6-1 to TRBJ2-7; 11 bases match TRBD2. Looked up from germline, CDR1 is MNHNS and CDR2 is SASEGT. V gave up 8 bases and J gave up 2 bases; unmatched junction bases: 8. The CDR3 loop spans 15 amino acids. CDR3 protein: CASRGTSGGPYEQYF. Here the CDR3 DNA reads TGTGCCAGCCGAGGGACTAGCGGAGGACCCTACGAGCAGTACTTC.

The CDR3 here is CASQGWAGERNEQFF. DNA for the CDR3: TGTGCCAGTCAGGGTTGGGCGGGAGAACGCAATGAGCAGTTCTTC. This sequence joins TRBV2 and TRBJ2-1; TRBD2 aligns across 7 bases. This CDR3 region has 15 residues. Germline V lookup: CDR1 SNHLY, CDR2 FYNNEI. The ends lost 9 bases at V and 6 bases at J; junction bases unmatched: 14.